These 21 T cell receptor beta chains were all obtained from the same sample, sequenced in a study of blood T cell repertoires in COVID-19. Clones were read by immunoSEQ multiplex PCR, and TCRdb kept only the in-frame ones, dropping some. This sample carries 140,000 to 150,000 clones, roughly 80% of them seen once, and the ten largest clones take roughly 3.6%. The source material was peripheral blood. These receptors were collected from a man in his 70s who had recovered from COVID-19.

The genes are TRBV21-1 and TRBJ2-2; the table calls TRBD1, which could not be checked here. TRBV21-1 is noted as a pseudogene. The CDR3 totals 16 residues. In nucleotides, the CDR3 is TGTGCCAGCAGCCTACGAAACCAAGGGGTTTCCGGGGAGCTGTTTTTT. This gives the protein CASSLRNQGVSGELFF.

This chain links TRBV5-1 with TRBJ2-2; 13 bases agree with TRBD2. The trim removed 4 bases at V and 6 bases at J, leaving 3 bases unmatched. From germline, CDR1 is SGHRS and CDR2 YFSETQ. CDR3 length: 15 amino acids. CDR3 loop: CASSLTSGRPGELFF. The CDR3, as DNA: TGCGCCAGCAGCCTGACTAGCGGGAGGCCCGGGGAGCTGTTTTTT.

As regards this clone: A much larger clone sits a single nucleotide away, making a read error possible. In the same sample, other DNA sequences code for this CDR3. The chain uses TRBV6-2 or TRBV6-3 and TRBJ2-2; 8 bases match TRBD1. The germline CDR1 and CDR2 sequences are MNHEY and SVGEGT. This CDR3 comprises 13 residues. After removal of 6 bases from V and 6 bases from J, the junction contained 3 bases not matched to a gene. The CDR3 DNA reads TGTGCCAGCAGCTTACAGGGGGCCGGGGAGCTGTTTTTT. It yields the protein CASSLQGAGELFF.

This chain connects TRBV7-6 to TRBJ2-5; 9 bases line up with TRBD2. The V segment lost 1 base and the J segment 7 bases; nucleotides outside the gene matches: 22. The CDR3 is made up of 20 amino acids. CDR1 SGHVS and CDR2 FNYEAQ come from the germline V gene. CDR3 DNA sequence: TGTGCCAGCAGCTTAGAACGCGGCCTACCGGGCGGGAGGGCCTCAGGGACCCAGTACTTC. Protein: CASSLERGLPGGRASGTQYF.

This clone was picked up one time. This chain joins TRBV6-5 and TRBJ1-3; no firm D call. CDR3 length: 15 residues. Trimming stripped 5 bases from V and 0 bases from J, with 11 bases between. Per the germline V gene, CDR1 is MNHEY and CDR2 is SVGAGI. The CDR3 bases are TGTGCCAGCAGTCGCCTGGGCCCCTCTGGAAACACCATATATTTT. Its translation: CASSRLGPSGNTIYF.

The chain joins TRBV10-3 to TRBJ1-1, with TRBD1 matching 11 bases. The CDR3 has 16 amino acids. J was trimmed by 4 bases and V by 0 bases; bases with no gene match: 4. CDR1 ENHRY and CDR2 SYGVKD come from the germline V gene. This CDR3 reads CAISESWTGGFTEAFF. The CDR3 region has the DNA TGTGCCATCAGTGAGTCCTGGACAGGGGGCTTCACTGAAGCTTTCTTT.

The chain employs TRBV5-1 and TRBJ2-4; TRBD1 aligns across 8 bases. Germline-derived CDR1 and CDR2 are SGHRS and YFSETQ. V shed 3 bases, J shed 8 bases, and the junction held 7 bases outside the gene matches. The CDR3 covers 14 residues. Here the CDR3 reads CASSYVDRGDIQYF. CDR3 sequence (DNA): TGCGCCAGCAGCTATGTTGACAGGGGAGACATTCAGTACTTC.

The rearrangement uses TRBV5-1 and TRBJ2-7; 8 nucleotides agree with TRBD2. V was pared by 4 bases and J by 2 bases, with 5 bases of the junction left unmatched. Germline V gene sequence: CDR1 SGHRS, CDR2 YFSETQ. The CDR3 extends over 14 amino acids. CDR3 region: CASSQTSGPYEQYF. The CDR3 DNA sequence: TGCGCCAGCAGCCAAACTAGCGGCCCCTACGAGCAGTACTTC.

The table lists this clone with many counts. The V and J genes are TRBV19 and TRBJ2-7, with 9 bases lining up with TRBD1. The length of the CDR3 is 11 residues. With V trimmed by 6 bases and J by 13 bases, 7 bases remained unmatched. Looked up from germline, CDR1 is LNHDA and CDR2 is SQIVND (reference sequence). The chain's CDR3 is CASRAGQGIYF. The CDR3 nucleotides are TGTGCCAGTAGGGCCGGACAGGGGATCTACTTC.

The chain joins TRBV19 to TRBJ1-5, with D tentatively TRBD1 (5 bases). This CDR3 comprises 16 residues. V lost 6 bases, J lost 0 bases, and 15 bases lay in between. Looked up from germline, CDR1 is LNHDA and CDR2 is SQIVND (reference sequence). CDR3 sequence (DNA): TGTGCCAGTAGACCGGAGGGGCTCGATAGCAATCAGCCCCAGCATTTT. Encoded protein: CASRPEGLDSNQPQHF.

This clone occurred a few times. This chain joins TRBV5-1 and TRBJ2-6; 7 positions match TRBD1. Germline loops: CDR1 SGHRS, CDR2 YFSETQ. The CDR3 spans 19 residues. With V trimmed by 3 bases and J by 0 bases, 12 bases remained unmatched. CDR3 sequence: CASSWPTGFQRSGANVLTF. The CDR3 DNA sequence: TGCGCCAGCAGCTGGCCGACAGGGTTTCAACGCTCTGGGGCCAACGTCCTGACTTTC.

This clone showed up just a few times. The chain combines TRBV24-1 with TRBJ1-2, with D possibly being TRBD1 (6 bases). The germline V and J ends were trimmed by 3 bases and 4 bases, with 14 bases remaining between them. CDR3 length: 15 amino acids. Per germline, CDR1 KGHDR and CDR2 SFDVKD. As DNA, the CDR3 is TGTGCCACCAGTGATATTACAGGGAAGTGCTATGGCTACACCTTC. As protein: CATSDITGKCYGYTF.

This chain joins TRBV19 and TRBJ2-2; the match to TRBD1 covers 10 bases. With 5 bases clipped from V and 6 bases from J, the junction kept 6 bases outside the gene matches. The CDR3 is 15 residues long. Germline V gene data show CDR1 as LNHDA and CDR2 as SQIVND (reference sequence). This chain's CDR3 is CASSPRTGGAGELFF. CDR3 in DNA: TGTGCCAGTAGTCCCCGGACAGGGGGGGCCGGGGAGCTGTTTTTT.

The genes are TRBV12-5 and TRBJ2-2; 10 bases fit TRBD1. Germline CDR1 reads LGHNT; CDR2 reads FRNRAP. This CDR3 is 14 amino acids long. The trim removed 5 bases at V and 8 bases at J, leaving 5 bases unmatched. The CDR3 is CASGHGTGAGELFF. DNA of the CDR3: TGTGCTAGTGGTCACGGGACAGGGGCTGGGGAGCTGTTTTTT.

The chain recombines TRBV6-2 or TRBV6-3 with TRBJ1-1; 7 positions agree with TRBD1. Trimming cost V 2 bases and J 3 bases; bases outside gene matches: 6. This CDR3 contains 15 residues. Germline V gene sequence: CDR1 MNHEY, CDR2 SVGEGT. The CDR3 nucleotides read TGTGCCAGCAGTTACCCAGGAACAGGGGACACTGAAGCTTTCTTT. It translates to CASSYPGTGDTEAFF.

The chain links TRBV27 to TRBJ2-5; 10 nucleotides agree with TRBD1. The germline V gene has CDR1 MNHEY and CDR2 SMNVEV (reference sequence). Losses at the gene ends were 4 bases for V and 1 base for J; bases not matched to a gene: 3. This CDR3 contains 15 residues. The CDR3 DNA follows: TGTGCCAGCAGTTGGACAGGGGGTGGCCAAGAGACCCAGTACTTC. Amino acid sequence: CASSWTGGGQETQYF.

The chain carries TRBV6-5 and TRBJ2-7; TRBD1 matches 7 bases. Germline-derived CDR1 and CDR2 are MNHEY and SVGAGI. With 0 bases clipped from V and 4 bases from J, the junction kept 3 bases outside the gene matches. This CDR3 contains 14 residues. The CDR3, as DNA: TGTGCCAGCAGTTACTCCCAACAGGGGTACGAGCAGTACTTC. Encoded protein: CASSYSQQGYEQYF.

This clone showed up just a few times. The chain carries TRBV5-4 and TRBJ2-3; TRBD1 matches 11 bases. Germline V lookup: CDR1 SGHNT, CDR2 YYREEE (reference sequence). V was pared by 4 bases and J by 3 bases, with 4 bases of the junction left unmatched. The CDR3 contains 15 residues. The CDR3 DNA sequence: TGTGCCAGCAGCCCCGGACAGGGGGCAACAGATACGCAGTATTTT. It yields the protein CASSPGQGATDTQYF.

The rearrangement joins TRBV3-1 (or the pseudogene TRBV3-2) to TRBJ2-5; 7 bases match TRBD2. V lost 0 bases to trimming and J lost 5 bases; unmatched junction nucleotides: 15. Germline CDR1 reads LGHDT; CDR2 reads YNNKEL (reference sequence). The CDR3 consists of 18 residues. Written as DNA, the CDR3 is TGTGCCAGCAGCCAAGATCTGGGGGGAGGGGTAGACATGGAGACCCAGTACTTC. Protein product: CASSQDLGGGVDMETQYF.

The chain is built from TRBV12-3 or TRBV12-4 and TRBJ2-5; D uncertain. The CDR3 runs 13 residues. The V end was cut by 5 bases, the J end by 4 bases, with 11 bases between. CDR3 region: CASSGGELETQYF. The CDR3 DNA is TGTGCCAGCAGTGGCGGAGAGCTAGAGACCCAGTACTTC.

This clone has a single count. J is TRBJ1-1 and V is TRBV27, with D maybe TRBD1 (5 bases). CDR3 size: 13 residues. Germline V CDR1 and CDR2: MNHEY, SMNVEV (reference sequence). V shed 3 bases and J shed 7 bases, with 12 bases lying between them. In DNA form, the CDR3 reads TGTGCCAGCAGTTTCTCACAGGCCGGTGAAGCTTTCTTT. This codes for CASSFSQAGEAFF.